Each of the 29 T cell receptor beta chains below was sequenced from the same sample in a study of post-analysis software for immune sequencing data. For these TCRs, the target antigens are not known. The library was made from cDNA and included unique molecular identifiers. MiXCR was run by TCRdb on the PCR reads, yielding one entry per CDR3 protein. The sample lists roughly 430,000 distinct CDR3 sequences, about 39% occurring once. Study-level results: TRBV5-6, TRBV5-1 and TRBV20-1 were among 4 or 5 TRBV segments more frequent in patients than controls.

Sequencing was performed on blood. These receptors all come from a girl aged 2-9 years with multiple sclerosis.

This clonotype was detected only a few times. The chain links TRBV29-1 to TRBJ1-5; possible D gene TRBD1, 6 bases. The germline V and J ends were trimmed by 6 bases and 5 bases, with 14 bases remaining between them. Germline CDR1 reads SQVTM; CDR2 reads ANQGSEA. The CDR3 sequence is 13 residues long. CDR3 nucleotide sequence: TGCAGCGTCCAGGAACAGGGAGATCAGCCCCAGCATTTT. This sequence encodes CSVQEQGDQPQHF. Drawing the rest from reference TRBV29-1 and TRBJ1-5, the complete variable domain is SAVISQKPSRDICQRGTSLTIQCQVDSQVTMMFWYRQQPGQSLTLIATANQGSEATYESGFVIDKFPISRPNLTFSTLTVSNMSPEDSSIYLCSVQEQGDQPQHFGDGTRLSIL.

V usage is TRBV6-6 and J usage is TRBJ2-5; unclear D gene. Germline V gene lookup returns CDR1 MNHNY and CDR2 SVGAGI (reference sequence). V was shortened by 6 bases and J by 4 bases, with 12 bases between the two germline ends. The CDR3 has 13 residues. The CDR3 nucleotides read TGTGCCAGCAGCCCCTGGATTTTAGAGACCCAGTACTTC. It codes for CASSPWILETQYF.

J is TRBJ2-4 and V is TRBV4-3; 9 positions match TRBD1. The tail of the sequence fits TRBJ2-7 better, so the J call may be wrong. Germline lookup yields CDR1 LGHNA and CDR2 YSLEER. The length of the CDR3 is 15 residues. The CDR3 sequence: CASSQDNRGRYEQYF. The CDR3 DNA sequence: TGCGCCAGCAGCCAAGATAACAGGGGGCGTTACGAGCAGTACTTC.

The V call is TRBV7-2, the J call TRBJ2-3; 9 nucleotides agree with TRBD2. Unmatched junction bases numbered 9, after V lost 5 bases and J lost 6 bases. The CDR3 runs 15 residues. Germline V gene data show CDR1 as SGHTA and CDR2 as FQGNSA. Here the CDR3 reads CASSLSGSAFDTQYF. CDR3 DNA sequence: TGTGCCAGCAGCCTTAGCGGGAGCGCATTTGATACGCAGTATTTT.

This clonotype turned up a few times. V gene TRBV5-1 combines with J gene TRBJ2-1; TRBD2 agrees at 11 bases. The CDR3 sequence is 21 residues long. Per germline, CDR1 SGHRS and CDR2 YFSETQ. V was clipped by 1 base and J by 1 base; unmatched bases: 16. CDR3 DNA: TGCGCCAGCAGCTTGTCCCTCGGGACTTCCACTAGCGGGAGATCCTACAATGAGCAGTTCTTC. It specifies CASSLSLGTSTSGRSYNEQFF. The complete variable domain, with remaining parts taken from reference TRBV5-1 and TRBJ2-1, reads KAGVTQTPRYLIKTRGQQVTLSCSPISGHRSVSWYQQTPGQGLQFLFEYFSETQRNKGNFPGRFSGRQFSNSRSEMNVSTLELGDSALYLCASSLSLGTSTSGRSYNEQFFGPGTRLTVL.

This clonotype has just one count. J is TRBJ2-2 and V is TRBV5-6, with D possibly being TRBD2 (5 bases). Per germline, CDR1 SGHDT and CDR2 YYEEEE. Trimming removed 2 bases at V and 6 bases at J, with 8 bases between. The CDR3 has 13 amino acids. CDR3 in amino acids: CASSFLAAGELFF. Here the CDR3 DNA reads TGTGCCAGCAGCTTCCTAGCTGCCGGGGAGCTGTTTTTT.

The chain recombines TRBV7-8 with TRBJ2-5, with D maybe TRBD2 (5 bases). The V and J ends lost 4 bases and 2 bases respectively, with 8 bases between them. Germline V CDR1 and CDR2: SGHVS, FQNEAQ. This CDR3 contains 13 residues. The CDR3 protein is CASSWRTQETQYF. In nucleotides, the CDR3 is TGTGCCAGCAGCTGGAGGACGCAAGAGACCCAGTACTTC.

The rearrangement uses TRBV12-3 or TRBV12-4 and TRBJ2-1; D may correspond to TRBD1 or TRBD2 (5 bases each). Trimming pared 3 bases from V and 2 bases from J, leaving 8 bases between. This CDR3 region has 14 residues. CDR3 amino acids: CASSFGAPYNEQFF. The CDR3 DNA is TGTGCCAGCAGTTTCGGGGCGCCCTACAATGAGCAGTTCTTC.

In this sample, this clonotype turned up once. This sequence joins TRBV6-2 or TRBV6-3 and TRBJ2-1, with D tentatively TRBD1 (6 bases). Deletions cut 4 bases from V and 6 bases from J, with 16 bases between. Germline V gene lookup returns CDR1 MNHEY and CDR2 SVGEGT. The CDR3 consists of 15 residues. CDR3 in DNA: TGTGCCAGCAGTTGCTGGGACACGGTCTGCAATGAGCAGTTCTTC. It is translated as CASSCWDTVCNEQFF.

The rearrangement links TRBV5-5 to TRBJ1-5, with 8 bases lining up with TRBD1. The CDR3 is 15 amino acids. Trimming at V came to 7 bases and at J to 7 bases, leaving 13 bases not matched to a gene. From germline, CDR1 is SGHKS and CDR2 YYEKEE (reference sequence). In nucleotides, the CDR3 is TGTGCCAGCGGCCAAGACAGGGGACTAGGACAGCCCCAGCATTTT. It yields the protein CASGQDRGLGQPQHF. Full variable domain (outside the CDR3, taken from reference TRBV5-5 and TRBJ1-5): DAGVTQSPTHLIKTRGQQVTLRCSPISGHKSVSWYQQVLGQGPQFIFQYYEKEERGRGNFPDRFSARQFPNYSSELNVNALLLGDSALYLCASGQDRGLGQPQHFGDGTRLSIL.

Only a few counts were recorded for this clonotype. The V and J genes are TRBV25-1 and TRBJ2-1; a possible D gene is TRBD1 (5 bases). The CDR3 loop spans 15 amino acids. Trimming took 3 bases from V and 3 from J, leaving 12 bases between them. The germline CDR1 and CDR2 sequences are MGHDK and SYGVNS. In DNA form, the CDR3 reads TGTGCCAGCAGTGATCCGGAGACAGACTACAATGAGCAGTTCTTC. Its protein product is CASSDPETDYNEQFF.

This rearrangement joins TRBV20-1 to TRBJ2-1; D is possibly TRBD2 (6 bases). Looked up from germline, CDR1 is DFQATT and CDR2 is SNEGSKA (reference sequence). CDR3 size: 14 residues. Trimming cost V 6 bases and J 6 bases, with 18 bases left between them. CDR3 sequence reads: CSAIVVGSGNEQFF. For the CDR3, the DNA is TGCAGTGCCATCGTAGTCGGGAGTGGCAATGAGCAGTTCTTC.

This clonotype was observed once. The CDR3 bases are TGTGCCAGCAGGGGGGGCAGGGCCGAGCAGTACTTC. This translates into CASRGGRAEQYF. The J gene is TRBJ2-7, the V gene TRBV28, with D tentatively TRBD1 or TRBD2 (6 bases each). The V end was cut by 6 bases, the J end by 6 bases, with 12 bases between. This CDR3 spans 12 amino acids. CDR1 and CDR2 from the germline V gene are MDHEN and SYDVKM. The whole variable domain, filled in from reference TRBV28 and TRBJ2-7, reads DVKVTQSSRYLVKRTGEKVFLECVQDMDHENMFWYRQDPGLGLRLIYFSYDVKMKEKGDIPEGYSVSREKKERFSLILESASTNQTSMYLCASRGGRAEQYFGPGTRLTVT.

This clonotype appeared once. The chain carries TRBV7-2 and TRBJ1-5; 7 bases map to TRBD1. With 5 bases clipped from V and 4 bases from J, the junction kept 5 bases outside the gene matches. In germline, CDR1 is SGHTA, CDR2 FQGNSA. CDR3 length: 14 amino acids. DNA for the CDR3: TGTGCCAGCAGCGCCAGGACAGGAAATCAGCCCCAGCATTTT. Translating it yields CASSARTGNQPQHF.

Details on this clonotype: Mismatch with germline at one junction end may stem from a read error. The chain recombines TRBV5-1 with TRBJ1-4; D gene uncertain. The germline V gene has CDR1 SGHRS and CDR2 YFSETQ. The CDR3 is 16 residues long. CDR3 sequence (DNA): TGCGCCAGCAGCTTGGATCTCCCGGGAATTAATGGAAAACTGTTTTTT. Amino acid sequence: CASSLDLPGINGKLFF.

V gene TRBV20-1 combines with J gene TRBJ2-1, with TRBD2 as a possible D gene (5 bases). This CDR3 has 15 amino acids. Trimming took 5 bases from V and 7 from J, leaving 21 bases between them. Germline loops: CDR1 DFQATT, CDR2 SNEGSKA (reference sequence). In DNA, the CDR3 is TGCAGTGCTTCTCATCCCGGGATCCTAGGTAATGAGCAGTTCTTC. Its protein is CSASHPGILGNEQFF.

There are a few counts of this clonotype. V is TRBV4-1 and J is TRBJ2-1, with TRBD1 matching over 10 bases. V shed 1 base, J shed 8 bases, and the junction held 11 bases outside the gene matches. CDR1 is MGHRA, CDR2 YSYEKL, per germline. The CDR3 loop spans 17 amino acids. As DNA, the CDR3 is TGCGCCAGCAGCCAAGTTGGTCGGGACAGGGGTATGGATGAGCAGTTCTTC. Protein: CASSQVGRDRGMDEQFF.

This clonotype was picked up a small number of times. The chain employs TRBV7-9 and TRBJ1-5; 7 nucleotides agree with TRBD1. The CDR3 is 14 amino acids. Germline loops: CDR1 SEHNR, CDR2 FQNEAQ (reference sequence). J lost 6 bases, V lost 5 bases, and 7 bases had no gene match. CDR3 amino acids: CASSRQGGSQPQHF. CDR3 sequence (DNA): TGTGCCAGCAGCCGCCAAGGGGGCAGTCAGCCCCAGCATTTT.

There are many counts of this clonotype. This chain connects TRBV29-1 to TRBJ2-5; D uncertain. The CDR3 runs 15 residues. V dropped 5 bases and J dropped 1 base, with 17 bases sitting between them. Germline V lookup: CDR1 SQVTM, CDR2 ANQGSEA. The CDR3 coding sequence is TGCAGCGTTTACGTTACAGATATTCCCCAAGAGACCCAGTACTTC. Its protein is CSVYVTDIPQETQYF.

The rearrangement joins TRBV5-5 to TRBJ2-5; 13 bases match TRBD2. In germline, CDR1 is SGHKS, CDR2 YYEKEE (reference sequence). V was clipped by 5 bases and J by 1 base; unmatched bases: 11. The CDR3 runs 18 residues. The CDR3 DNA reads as TGTGCCAGCAGAACCGGGACTAGCGGGAATATGCGCCAAGAGACCCAGTACTTC. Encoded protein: CASRTGTSGNMRQETQYF.

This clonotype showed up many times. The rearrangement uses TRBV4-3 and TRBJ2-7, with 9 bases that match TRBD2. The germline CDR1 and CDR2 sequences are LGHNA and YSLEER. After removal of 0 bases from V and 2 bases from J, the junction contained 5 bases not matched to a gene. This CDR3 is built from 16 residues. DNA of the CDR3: TGCGCCAGCAGCCAAGACCGACTAGCGGTACCCTACGAGCAGTACTTC. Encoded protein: CASSQDRLAVPYEQYF.

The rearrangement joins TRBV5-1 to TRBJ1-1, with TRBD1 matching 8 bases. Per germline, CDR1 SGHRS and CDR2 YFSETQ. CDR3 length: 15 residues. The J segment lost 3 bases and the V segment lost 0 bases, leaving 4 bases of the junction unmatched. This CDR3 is CASSLADRDYTEAFF. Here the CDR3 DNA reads TGCGCCAGCAGCTTGGCGGACAGGGACTACACTGAAGCTTTCTTT.

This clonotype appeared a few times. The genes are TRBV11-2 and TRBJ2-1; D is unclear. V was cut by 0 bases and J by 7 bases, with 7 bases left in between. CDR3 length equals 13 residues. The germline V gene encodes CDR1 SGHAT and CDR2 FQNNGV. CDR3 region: CASSLDLRNEQFF. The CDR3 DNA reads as TGTGCCAGCAGCTTAGATCTTAGGAATGAGCAGTTCTTC.

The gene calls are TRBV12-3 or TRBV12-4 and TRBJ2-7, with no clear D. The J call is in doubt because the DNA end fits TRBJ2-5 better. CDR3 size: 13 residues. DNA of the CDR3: TGTGCCAGCAGTTTAGGGACGTACGAGACCCAGTACTTC. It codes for CASSLGTYETQYF.

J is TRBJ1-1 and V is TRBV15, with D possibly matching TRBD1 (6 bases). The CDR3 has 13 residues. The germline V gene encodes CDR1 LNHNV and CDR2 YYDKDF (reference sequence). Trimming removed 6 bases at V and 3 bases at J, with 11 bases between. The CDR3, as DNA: TGTGCCACCAGGACAGGCCGGGACACTGAAGCTTTCTTT. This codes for CATRTGRDTEAFF.

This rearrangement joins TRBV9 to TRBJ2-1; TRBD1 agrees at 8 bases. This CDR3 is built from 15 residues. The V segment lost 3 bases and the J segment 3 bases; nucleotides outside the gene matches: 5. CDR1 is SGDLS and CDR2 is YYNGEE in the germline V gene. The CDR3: CASSAGTGNYNEQFF. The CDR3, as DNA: TGTGCCAGCAGCGCCGGGACAGGAAACTACAATGAGCAGTTCTTC. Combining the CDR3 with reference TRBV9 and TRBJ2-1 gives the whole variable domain DSGVTQTPKHLITATGQRVTLRCSPRSGDLSVYWYQQSLDQGLQFLIQYYNGEERAKGNILERFSAQQFPDLHSELNLSSLELGDSALYFCASSAGTGNYNEQFFGPGTRLTVL.

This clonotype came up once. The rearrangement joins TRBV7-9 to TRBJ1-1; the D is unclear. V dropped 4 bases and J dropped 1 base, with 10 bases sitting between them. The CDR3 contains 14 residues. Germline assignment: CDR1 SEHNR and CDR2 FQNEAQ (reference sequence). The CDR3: CASSSPDGNTEAFF. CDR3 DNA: TGTGCCAGCAGCTCTCCGGACGGGAACACTGAAGCTTTCTTT. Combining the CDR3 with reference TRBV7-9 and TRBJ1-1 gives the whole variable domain DTGVSQNPRHKITKRGQNVTFRCDPISEHNRLYWYRQTLGQGPEFLTYFQNEAQLEKSRLLSDRFSAERPKGSFSTLEIQRTEQGDSAMYLCASSSPDGNTEAFFGQGTRLTVV.

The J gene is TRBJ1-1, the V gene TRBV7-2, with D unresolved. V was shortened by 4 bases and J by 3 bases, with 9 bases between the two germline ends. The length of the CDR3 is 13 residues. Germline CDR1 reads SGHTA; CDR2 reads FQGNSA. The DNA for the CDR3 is TGTGCCAGCAGCTCACAGAGCTACACTGAAGCTTTCTTT. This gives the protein CASSSQSYTEAFF. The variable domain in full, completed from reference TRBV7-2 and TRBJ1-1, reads GAGVSQSPSNKVTEKGKDVELRCDPISGHTALYWYRQSLGQGLEFLIYFQGNSAPDKSGLPSDRFSAERTGGSVSTLTIQRTQQEDSAVYLCASSSQSYTEAFFGQGTRLTVV.

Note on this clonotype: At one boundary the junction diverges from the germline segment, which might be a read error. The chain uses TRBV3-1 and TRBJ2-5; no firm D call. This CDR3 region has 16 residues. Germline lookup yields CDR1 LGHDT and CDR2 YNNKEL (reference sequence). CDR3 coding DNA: TGTGCCGGCAGCCAGACGGCCACAACCCTCCAAGAGACCCAGTACTTC. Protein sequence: CAGSQTATTLQETQYF.